This passage covers 9 T cell receptor beta chains from one sample sequenced in a study of cytomegalovirus exposure and HLA in healthy donors. Vbeta (60) and Jbeta (13) primers were used in the PCR. Method: immunoSEQ multiplex PCR; TCRdb's copy keeps in-frame clones and lacks some. The sample has about 140,000 clones; around 76% are singletons. The sequencing input was PBMCs. The receptor source for this set is a male donor in good health and CMV-seronegative.

The chain joins TRBV2 to TRBJ1-5, with D uncertain. The CDR3 is made up of 16 amino acids. Germline CDR1 and CDR2: SNHLY and FYNNEI. V was shortened by 1 base and J by 2 bases, with 12 bases between the two germline ends. The CDR3, as DNA: TGTGCCAGCAGTGAAGGATTCAACCGGGGCAATCAGCCCCAGCATTTT. It yields the protein CASSEGFNRGNQPQHF.

The chain combines TRBV15 with TRBJ1-1; D call uncertain. The V gene lost 0 bases and the J gene lost 7 bases, with 9 bases spanning the gap. The CDR3 runs 13 residues. Per germline, CDR1 LNHNV and CDR2 YYDKDF (reference sequence). The CDR3 DNA is TGTGCCACCAGCAGAGATATTGTCGGTGAAGCTTTCTTT. Encoded protein: CATSRDIVGEAFF.

CDR3 protein: CASSPRYEQYF. The CDR3 region has the DNA TGTGCCAGCAGTCCGCGCTACGAGCAGTACTTC. V usage is TRBV28 and J usage is TRBJ2-7; D is unresolved. V was shortened by 5 bases and J by 3 bases, with 5 bases between the two germline ends. This CDR3 is 11 amino acids long. Germline V gene lookup returns CDR1 MDHEN and CDR2 SYDVKM.

The chain couples TRBV30 to TRBJ2-7; D is unresolved. The CDR3 totals 14 residues. Trimming cost V 5 bases and J 2 bases, with 16 bases left between them. Germline values: CDR1 GTSNPN, CDR2 SVGIG (reference sequence). The CDR3 loop reads CAWRKVGFTYEQYF. The CDR3 DNA reads as TGTGCCTGGCGAAAAGTGGGCTTCACCTACGAGCAGTACTTC.

This clone was observed a handful of times. The genes are TRBV10-3 and TRBJ1-5, with D unresolved. Trimming took off 2 bases at V and 2 bases at J, with 7 bases between the two ends. Looked up from germline, CDR1 is ENHRY and CDR2 is SYGVKD. The CDR3 length is 14 residues. CDR3 amino acids: CAISESLGNQPQHF. The CDR3 region has the DNA TGTGCCATCAGTGAGAGTTTAGGCAATCAGCCCCAGCATTTT.

The chain couples TRBV14 to TRBJ2-7, with 10 bases lining up with TRBD1. From germline, CDR1 is SGHDN and CDR2 FVKESK. The CDR3 covers 15 residues. V lost 4 bases and J lost 4; bases outside the gene matches: 7. Here the CDR3 DNA reads TGTGCCAGCAGCCGAGAGGGACAGGGGAAGTACGAGCAGTACTTC. Its protein is CASSREGQGKYEQYF.

The chain is built from TRBV5-4 and TRBJ1-1; D remains unclear. Per the germline V gene, CDR1 is SGHNT and CDR2 is YYREEE (reference sequence). V was clipped by 0 bases and J by 2 bases, with 11 bases between them. The CDR3 extends over 15 amino acids. CDR3 nucleotide sequence: TGTGCCAGCAGCTTGGGGACGGAGGGCAACACTGAAGCTTTCTTT. Its translation is CASSLGTEGNTEAFF.

The chain joins TRBV12-5 to TRBJ2-1; possibly TRBD2 for D (7 bases). V was pared by 0 bases and J by 7 bases, with 16 bases between. The CDR3 length is 16 residues. Looked up from germline, CDR1 is LGHNT and CDR2 is FRNRAP. This CDR3 is CASGLVIGGGSNEQFF. DNA for the CDR3: TGTGCTAGTGGTTTGGTAATAGGGGGGGGCTCGAATGAGCAGTTCTTC.

The J gene is TRBJ2-7, the V gene TRBV5-1; TRBD1 agrees at 10 bases. V lost 1 base and J lost 5; bases outside the gene matches: 9. Germline CDR1 is SGHRS and CDR2 is YFSETQ. The CDR3 spans 16 residues. The CDR3 loop reads CASSLRDRGTRDEQYF. CDR3 sequence (DNA): TGCGCCAGCAGCTTGAGGGACAGGGGTACTCGGGACGAGCAGTACTTC.